The 24 T cell receptor beta chains below all came from one sample that was sequenced in a study of Ad26.COV2.S vaccination and SARS-CoV-2 variants. Repertoires were generated with immunoSEQ multiplex PCR, while TCRdb's copy carries only in-frame clones and drops some. The sample holds fewer than 500,000 clones, approximately 92% seen once. Treatment: around 19 received Ad26.COV2.S at low or high dose, single or two shots; five or six received placebo; per-sample allocation not given. It was on day 63 after the first vaccine or placebo injection that samples were taken. Source: peripheral blood, taken in a trial of Ad26.COV2.S vaccine versus placebo. The receptors were sampled from a person between 18 and 60 years old who received the Ad26.COV2.S COVID-19 vaccine or a placebo.

The chain recombines TRBV18 with TRBJ1-2; D is unclear. V was shortened by 3 bases and J by 8 bases, with 19 bases between the two germline ends. Germline V gene sequence: CDR1 KGHSH, CDR2 LQKENI. The CDR3 contains 15 residues. CDR3 loop: CASSPPDQVLEGYTF. DNA for the CDR3: TGTGCCAGCTCACCGCCGGACCAGGTCCTGGAAGGCTACACCTTC.

This chain joins TRBV2 and TRBJ2-7; TRBD2 might be the D (6 bases). The V gene lost 5 bases and the J gene lost 5 bases, with 16 bases spanning the gap. The length of the CDR3 is 14 residues. Germline V CDR1 and CDR2: SNHLY, FYNNEI. DNA for the CDR3: TGTGCCAGCAGTCGACTAGTAACATCCCACGAGCAGTACTTC. It specifies CASSRLVTSHEQYF.

The chain uses TRBV7-9 and TRBJ2-5; TRBD2 agrees at 9 bases. CDR1 and CDR2 from the germline V gene are SEHNR and FQNEAQ (reference sequence). There are 18 residues in the CDR3. V dropped 5 bases and J dropped 5; count of bases not matched to a gene: 18. CDR3 sequence reads: CASSPGIAGGPRAETQYF. Written as DNA, the CDR3 is TGTGCCAGCAGCCCGGGTATTGCGGGAGGGCCTCGGGCCGAGACCCAGTACTTC.

The chain couples TRBV19 to TRBJ2-1, with D perhaps being TRBD1 or TRBD2 (6 bases each). Trimming cost V 3 bases and J 4 bases, with 16 bases left between them. Germline values: CDR1 LNHDA, CDR2 SQIVND (reference sequence). The CDR3 has 16 amino acids. CDR3 nucleotide sequence: TGTGCCAGTAGTATTGGCCCGGGGGCCGGATACAATGAGCAGTTCTTC. As protein: CASSIGPGAGYNEQFF.

The rearrangement links TRBV3-1 (or the pseudogene TRBV3-2) to TRBJ2-5, with 7 bases identical to TRBD2. V lost 11 bases, J lost 6 bases, and 15 bases stayed unmatched. This CDR3 comprises 14 residues. CDR1 is LGHDT, CDR2 YNNKEL, per germline (reference sequence). CDR3 residues: CAAANDGGRKTQYF. CDR3 in DNA: TGTGCCGCCGCGAATGATGGCGGGAGAAAGACCCAGTACTTC.

This clone was found once. The V and J genes are TRBV5-6 and TRBJ1-6, with TRBD1 identical over 9 bases. The junction had 3 bases not matched to a gene; V was cut back by 4 bases and J by 7 bases. CDR3 length equals 14 residues. Germline CDR1 is SGHDT and CDR2 is YYEEEE. CDR3 residues: CASSRDRGNSPLHF. DNA for the CDR3: TGTGCCAGCAGCCGTGACAGGGGGAATTCACCCCTCCACTTT.

The chain recombines TRBV27 with TRBJ2-1; 8 nucleotides align to TRBD1. There are 17 residues in the CDR3. Trimming at V came to 4 bases and at J to 0 bases, leaving 8 bases not matched to a gene. Looked up from germline, CDR1 is MNHEY and CDR2 is SMNVEV (reference sequence). The CDR3 reads CASSSSGTGSSYNEQFF. CDR3 nucleotides: TGTGCCAGCAGTTCCTCCGGGACAGGTTCCTCCTACAATGAGCAGTTCTTC.

The rearrangement links TRBV27 to TRBJ1-1; 8 bases align to TRBD1. The CDR3 length is 13 residues. Germline assignment: CDR1 MNHEY and CDR2 SMNVEV (reference sequence). With 7 bases clipped from V and 8 bases from J, the junction kept 9 bases outside the gene matches. The CDR3 region has the DNA TGTGCCAGCACCAAAGGTGGGGACAGGGAAGCTTTCTTT. This sequence encodes CASTKGGDREAFF.

This chain joins TRBV6-5 and TRBJ2-5, with 7 bases identical to TRBD1. Germline CDR1 and CDR2: MNHEY and SVGAGI. V gave up 7 bases and J gave up 7 bases; unmatched junction bases: 9. This CDR3 has 13 residues. The CDR3 DNA follows: TGTGCCAGCATTCGACAGGGCCTTGGGACCCAGTACTTC. This sequence encodes CASIRQGLGTQYF.

To note about this clone: The sample carries other DNA sequences with the same CDR3. The V call is TRBV12-3 or TRBV12-4, the J call TRBJ2-1; D is undetermined. This CDR3 is 11 amino acids long. V lost 5 bases to trimming and J lost 4 bases, with 3 bases between them. In DNA form, the CDR3 reads TGTGCCAGCAGTATTTACAATGAGCAGTTCTTC. It yields the protein CASSIYNEQFF.

The chain carries TRBV12-5 and TRBJ2-1; 11 bases are shared with TRBD2. The CDR3 runs to 18 residues. The V and J ends lost 0 bases and 7 bases, in that order; junction bases with no gene match: 11. The V gene's germline CDR1 is LGHNT and CDR2 FRNRAP. CDR3 amino acids: CASGLVNLGASGRNEQFF. In DNA, the CDR3 is TGTGCTAGTGGTTTGGTAAATTTAGGGGCTAGCGGGAGGAATGAGCAGTTCTTC.

V usage is TRBV6-2 or TRBV6-3 and J usage is TRBJ1-1, with D unresolved. The CDR3 has 11 amino acids. Germline V gene sequence: CDR1 MNHEY, CDR2 SVGEGT. V was trimmed by 5 bases and J by 5 bases, leaving 6 bases between them. As DNA, the CDR3 is TGTGCCAGCAGTCAGGTGACTGAAGCTTTCTTT. Protein sequence: CASSQVTEAFF.

The J gene is TRBJ2-5, the V gene TRBV27; D possibly corresponds to TRBD1 (5 bases). The germline V gene encodes CDR1 MNHEY and CDR2 SMNVEV (reference sequence). The CDR3 is made up of 15 amino acids. The V and J ends lost 5 bases and 1 base respectively, with 14 bases between them. The CDR3 DNA reads TGTGCCAGCAGTCGTCTACAGGACATCCAAGAGACCCAGTACTTC. As protein: CASSRLQDIQETQYF.

The V and J genes are TRBV24-1 and TRBJ2-2, with D possibly called TRBD1 or TRBD2 (5 bases each). The V and J ends lost 2 bases and 3 bases respectively, with 12 bases between them. This CDR3 region has 16 residues. Germline V gene lookup returns CDR1 KGHDR and CDR2 SFDVKD. The CDR3 DNA is TGTGCCACCAGTGATTCCGGGACCACACACACCGGGGAGCTGTTTTTT. Residues: CATSDSGTTHTGELFF.

This chain uses TRBV4-1 with TRBJ2-3, with no clear D. V was pared by 1 base and J by 4 bases, with 9 bases between. The CDR3 runs 14 residues. Germline lookup yields CDR1 MGHRA and CDR2 YSYEKL. The CDR3 spells CASSQGPEADTQYF. For the CDR3, the DNA is TGCGCCAGCAGCCAAGGTCCCGAGGCAGATACGCAGTATTTT.

For this clone: A much larger clone is a single base away; this may be a read error. The V gene is TRBV14, the J gene TRBJ1-5; 7 positions agree with TRBD1. CDR1 is SGHDN, CDR2 FVKESK, per germline. The trim removed 5 bases at V and 2 bases at J, leaving 0 bases unmatched. The CDR3 sequence is 13 residues long. In DNA, the CDR3 is TGTGCCAGCAGCGACAGGGGCAATCAGCCCCAGCATTTT. Protein: CASSDRGNQPQHF.

V usage is TRBV7-2 and J usage is TRBJ1-2, with 7 bases fitting TRBD1. V was pared by 5 bases and J by 5 bases, with 5 bases of the junction left unmatched. The CDR3 has 13 amino acids. Germline lookup yields CDR1 SGHTA and CDR2 FQGNSA. As DNA, the CDR3 is TGTGCCAGCAGCCTGGGACAGCTTTATGGCTACACCTTC. Translation gives CASSLGQLYGYTF. Filled out from reference TRBV7-2 and TRBJ1-2, the complete variable domain reads GAGVSQSPSNKVTEKGKDVELRCDPISGHTALYWYRQSLGQGLEFLIYFQGNSAPDKSGLPSDRFSAERTGGSVSTLTIQRTQQEDSAVYLCASSLGQLYGYTFGSGTRLTVV.

V usage is TRBV6-2 or TRBV6-3 and J usage is TRBJ1-1; unclear D gene. In germline, CDR1 is MNHEY, CDR2 SVGEGT. With 0 bases removed from V and 10 bases from J, the gap between germline ends came to 15 bases. The CDR3 consists of 14 residues. CDR3 region: CASSYSRFGSPAFF. The CDR3, as DNA: TGTGCCAGCAGTTACTCGAGATTTGGGTCACCAGCTTTCTTT.

This clone has a single count. The V call is TRBV5-1, the J call TRBJ2-5; perhaps TRBD1 as D (7 bases). This CDR3 spans 14 amino acids. V was cut by 4 bases and J by 2 bases, with 12 bases left in between. The germline CDR1 and CDR2 sequences are SGHRS and YFSETQ. Here the CDR3 reads CASSGGTVQETQYF. Written as DNA, the CDR3 is TGCGCCAGCAGCGGCGGGACAGTTCAAGAGACCCAGTACTTC. Full variable domain (missing parts from reference TRBV5-1 and TRBJ2-5): KAGVTQTPRYLIKTRGQQVTLSCSPISGHRSVSWYQQTPGQGLQFLFEYFSETQRNKGNFPGRFSGRQFSNSRSEMNVSTLELGDSALYLCASSGGTVQETQYFGPGTRLLVL.

V gene TRBV30 combines with J gene TRBJ1-6, with 9 bases that match TRBD1. V shed 0 bases and J 6 bases; nucleotides not matched to a gene: 6. This CDR3 is built from 16 residues. Germline V gene lookup returns CDR1 GTSNPN and CDR2 SVGIG (reference sequence). This CDR3 is CAWSVPGQGSNSPLHF. The CDR3 DNA reads TGTGCCTGGAGTGTACCCGGACAGGGGTCTAATTCACCCCTCCACTTT.

The chain is built from TRBV5-1 and TRBJ1-3; 9 bases line up with TRBD1. The length of the CDR3 is 16 residues. Germline V CDR1 and CDR2: SGHRS, YFSETQ. The V segment lost 3 bases and the J segment 2 bases; nucleotides outside the gene matches: 6. Written as DNA, the CDR3 is TGCGCCAGCAGCTCGGGACAGGGAGGAACTGGAAACACCATATATTTT. This sequence encodes CASSSGQGGTGNTIYF.

V is TRBV18 and J is TRBJ2-7; D gene ambiguous. The germline V gene encodes CDR1 KGHSH and CDR2 LQKENI. V was pared by 2 bases and J by 7 bases, with 12 bases between. The CDR3 consists of 13 residues. CDR3 coding DNA: TGTGCCAGCTCACCATCCGTGAAAGGGGAGCAGTACTTC. Translation: CASSPSVKGEQYF.

The CDR3 reads CASSSPPGSPAFF. DNA of the CDR3: TGTGCCAGCAGCTCTCCTCCGGGCAGCCCCGCTTTCTTT. This chain connects TRBV12-3 or TRBV12-4 to TRBJ1-1; no firm D call. V lost 6 bases to trimming and J lost 11 bases, with 19 bases between them. This CDR3 is 13 amino acids long.

The rearrangement uses TRBV7-9 and TRBJ2-7, with D unresolved. The germline V and J ends were trimmed by 4 bases and 5 bases, with 21 bases remaining between them. The germline gives CDR1 SEHNR, CDR2 FQNEAQ (reference sequence). The CDR3 is 16 amino acids. This chain's CDR3 is CASSSNRVATRHEQYF. CDR3 nucleotides: TGTGCCAGCAGCTCGAACCGGGTCGCGACCAGGCACGAGCAGTACTTC.